This T cell receptor (beta chain) stems from a study of blood T cell repertoires in COVID-19 (dated by TCRdb to 2018 to 2020). About the study as a whole: Samples from collaborators originated in the United States, Italy and Spain and spanned both the acute and convalescent phases of COVID-19. The prospective study material was composed of cDNA or gDNA derived from T cells, B-cell-depleted T cells, or PBMCs. Subjects who had been exposed to COVID-19, were actively infected with it, or had recovered from it provided the deeply sampled blood TCRbeta repertoires that made up the dataset. A de-identified subject ID, COVID-19 status, age in years and sex were almost always included in the sample metadata. HLA class I and class II types, where available, came from metadata supplied by the sample provider rather than from assay-based typing. The samples were drawn from two sources: the first 160 participants of the ongoing ImmuneRACE study, and fewer than 1,500 subjects contributed by 6 global collaborators. The repertoires were released in a freely available public database intended as a resource for research on the immune response to SARS-CoV-2.

The germline V gene provides CDR1 MDHEN and CDR2 SYDVKM. The CDR3 runs 12 residues from the cysteine to the phenylalanine. CDR3 DNA is the only sequence kept; it has 36 bases, read in frame from the first base. Trimming at the junction amounts to 2 bases on V and 7 bases on J, and the germline ends lie 6 bases apart. What the study reported, not specific to this receptor: How much clinical and demographic metadata was included differed by source and by participant, and the metadata was provided uncurated.

In Seattle, one collaborating source enrolled patients while the infection was active and tracked those patients longitudinally over the course of disease. Whole blood was collected in K2EDTA tubes by collaborating institutions according to the institutions' own protocols. For TCRbeta analysis, collaborators shipped samples in one of three forms: frozen whole blood, isolated PBMCs, or DNA extracted from either of those sample types. A word on this clone: The antigen it binds to is not known. Per-nucleotide qualities are absent, and no much larger clonotype sits a single base away.

TCRbeta CDR3 regions were amplified from genomic DNA by means of the immunoSEQ Assay, a bias-controlled multiplex PCR. For the original study's pipeline: Nucleated cell counts per sample were estimated from amplification of reference gene primers within the assay. Sequence reads were collapsed and filtered to measure the absolute abundance of every unique TCRbeta CDR3 rearrangement. For each sample, productive Simpson clonality was calculated as the square root of Simpson's diversity index over productive rearrangements. TCRdb's version of the immuneACCESS table is confined to in-frame rearrangements and falls short of the full clone set. An unresolved V gene accounts for under half of the shortfall where checked; the remainder is of unknown origin. That table is the source of V, J and clone size, and D and trimming were worked out from the DNA. Counted in this sample were some 300,000 clones; 90% of them appeared once. The top ten constitute approximately 0.98% of the sample.

This receptor was taken from a woman in her thirties or forties with COVID-19, enrolled during active disease. In this chain, TRBV28 is recombined with TRBJ2-4; TRBD1 could be the D gene, as 5 bases match. Sample: peripheral blood. The CDR3 protein is CASSLAGNIQYF. In nucleotide form, the sequence is TGTGCCAGCAGTTTAGCAGGGAACATTCAGTACTTC.